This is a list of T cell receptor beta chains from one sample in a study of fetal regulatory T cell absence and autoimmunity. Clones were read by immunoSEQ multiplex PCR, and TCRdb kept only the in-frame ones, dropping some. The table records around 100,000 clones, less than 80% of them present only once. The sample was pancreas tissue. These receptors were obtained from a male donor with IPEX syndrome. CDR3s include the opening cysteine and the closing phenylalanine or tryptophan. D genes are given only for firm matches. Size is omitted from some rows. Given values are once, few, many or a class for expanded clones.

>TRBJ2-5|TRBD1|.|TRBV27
TGTGCCAGCAGTTCCAGGGACAGAGAGACCCAGTACTTC
CASSSRDRETQYF
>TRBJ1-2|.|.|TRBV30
TGTGCCTGGAGTAAAATTATCTCGACAGCTTTCTATGGCTACACCTTC
CAWSKIISTAFYGYTF
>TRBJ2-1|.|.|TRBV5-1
TGCGCCAGCAGCTTCCGACTAGGGTACAATGAGCAGTTCTTC
CASSFRLGYNEQFF
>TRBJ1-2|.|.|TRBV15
TGTGCCACCAGCAGGGGGACCTTCTATGGCTACACCTTC
CATSRGTFYGYTF
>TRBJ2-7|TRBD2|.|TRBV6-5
TGTGCCAGTTCAACTAGCGGGAGTCACTCCTACGAGCAGTACTTC
CASSTSGSHSYEQYF
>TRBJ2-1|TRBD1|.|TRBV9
TGTGCCAGCAGCGGATCAACAGGGGGCTACAATGAGCAGTTCTTC
CASSGSTGGYNEQFF
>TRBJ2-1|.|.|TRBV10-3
TGTGCCATCAGTGAGTCGAGTAGGACTCAATCCTACAATGAGCAGTTCTTC
CAISESSRTQSYNEQFF
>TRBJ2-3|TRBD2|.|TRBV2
TGTGCCAGCAGTGTCGGGACTAGCGGGAGATATTCAGATACGCAGTATTTT
CASSVGTSGRYSDTQYF
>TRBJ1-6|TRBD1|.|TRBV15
TGTGCCACCAGCAGAGGGGAGGGGGCTTCACCCCTCCACTTT
CATSRGEGASPLHF
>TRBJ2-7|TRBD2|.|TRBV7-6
TGTGCCAGCAGCCTGGTGGGAGGGCCGCAAGACGAGCAGTACTTC
CASSLVGGPQDEQYF
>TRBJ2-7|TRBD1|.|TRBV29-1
TGCAGCCTGACCGGACCGGGACAGGGTGTTAAAAACGAGCAGTACTTC
CSLTGPGQGVKNEQYF
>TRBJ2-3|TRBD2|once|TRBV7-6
TGTGCCAGCAGCTCCCACTGGCGGGGGACAGATACGCAGTATTTT
CASSSHWRGTDTQYF
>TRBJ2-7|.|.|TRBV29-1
TGCAGCGTTTTCGAGGGGGATACTTACGAGCAGTACTTC
CSVFEGDTYEQYF
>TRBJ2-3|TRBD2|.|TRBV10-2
TGCGCCAGCAGTGTGATAGCGGGAGGGCCAGATACGCAGTATTTT
CASSVIAGGPDTQYF
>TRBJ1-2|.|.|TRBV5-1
TGCGCCAGCAGCACATGGGCCGGGGACACTAACTATGGCTACACCTTC
CASSTWAGDTNYGYTF
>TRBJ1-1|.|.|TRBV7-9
TGTGCCAGCAGCCAACCCCCAGGTTGGAATAACACTGAAGCTTTCTTT
CASSQPPGWNNTEAFF
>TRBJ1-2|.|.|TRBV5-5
TGTGCCAGCAGCTTGGCTGGGGTCAACTATGGCTACACCTTC
CASSLAGVNYGYTF
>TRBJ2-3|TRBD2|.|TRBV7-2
TGTGCCAGCAGCTTAGAGGGTCCAGCGGGAGGGTGGGGCACAGATACGCAGTATTTT
CASSLEGPAGGWGTDTQYF
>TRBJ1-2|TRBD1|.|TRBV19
TGTGCCAGTAGTATGGGGACAGACTATGGCTACACCTTC
CASSMGTDYGYTF
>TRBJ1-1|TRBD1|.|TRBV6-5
TGTGCCAGCAGTATTGACAGGGGGAGGACTGAAGCTTTCTTT
CASSIDRGRTEAFF
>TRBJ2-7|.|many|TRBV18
TGTGCCAGCTCACCACCGGCGGGGCCAGCCTCCTACGAGCAGTACTTC
CASSPPAGPASYEQYF
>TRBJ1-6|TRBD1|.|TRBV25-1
TGTGCCAGCAGTTCCATAACAGGGGGTGAATCACCCCTCCACTTT
CASSSITGGESPLHF
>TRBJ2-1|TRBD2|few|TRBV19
TGTGCCAGTACCCCGTCTAGCGGGAGGAATGAGCAGTTCTTC
CASTPSSGRNEQFF
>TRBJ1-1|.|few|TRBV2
TGTGCCAATATAGGTCAGAACGTTGAAGCTTTCTTT
CANIGQNVEAFF
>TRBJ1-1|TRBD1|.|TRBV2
TGTGCCAGCAGTCGGACAGGGCGAAACACTGAAGCTTTCTTT
CASSRTGRNTEAFF
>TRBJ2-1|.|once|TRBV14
TGTGCCAGCAGCCAAGATCTTCTTGGCTATGAGCAGTTCTTC
CASSQDLLGYEQFF
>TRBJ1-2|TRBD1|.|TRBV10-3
TGTGCCATCAGTGAGGCTAAGGGACAGTACTATGGCTACACCTTC
CAISEAKGQYYGYTF
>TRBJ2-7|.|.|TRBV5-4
TGTGCCAGCAGCCCACACCGGGACCGCGACTACGAGCAGTACTTC
CASSPHRDRDYEQYF
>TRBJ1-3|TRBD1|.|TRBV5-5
TGTGCCAGCAGCTTGGAGGACAGGGTTTTCGGAAACACCATATATTTT
CASSLEDRVFGNTIYF
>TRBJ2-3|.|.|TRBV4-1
TGCGCCAGCAGCTTAAGCTCGAGCACAGATACGCAGTATTTT
CASSLSSSTDTQYF
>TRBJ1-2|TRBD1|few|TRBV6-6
TGTGCCAGCAGTTGGACAGGGGGTGGCTACACCTTC
CASSWTGGGYTF
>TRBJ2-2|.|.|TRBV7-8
TGTGCCAGCAGCTTACGGGGGCGAGCGAACACCGGGGAGCTGTTTTTT
CASSLRGRANTGELFF
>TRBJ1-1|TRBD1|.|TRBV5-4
TGTGCCAGCAGCTTGGCAGGGGGCTCGAACACTGAAGCTTTCTTT
CASSLAGGSNTEAFF
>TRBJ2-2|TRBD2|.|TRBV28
TGTGCCAGCAGTTTCCTCGGACTAGCGGGAGAGGAGGAGCTGTTTTTT
CASSFLGLAGEEELFF
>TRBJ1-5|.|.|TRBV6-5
TGTGCCAGCAGTGTCGGGACGCCCCAGCATTTT
CASSVGTPQHF
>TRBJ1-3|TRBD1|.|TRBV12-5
TGTGCTAGTGGTCCTATCCGGGACAGCTCTGGAAACACCATATATTTT
CASGPIRDSSGNTIYF